Described below is a single TCR beta chain sequence and its context. Its matching antigen is unknown. The data are from a study of PD-1 blockade in classical Hodgkin lymphoma. Germline CDR1 and CDR2: MNHEY and SVGAGI. CDR3 length: 14 amino acids. With 5 bases clipped from V and 5 bases from J, the junction kept 7 bases outside the gene matches. The repertoire was sequenced with immunoSEQ multiplex PCR; TCRdb's copy has only in-frame clones and lacks some. The sample consists of fewer than 100,000 clones, 75% to 90% of them appearing once. In every patient, relapse followed autologous stem cell transplantation, while exposure to brentuximab vedotin differed. Findings and caveats of the study: While CD8+ TCR diversity did not rise significantly by C4D1, CD4+ TCR diversity did.

The origin of this receptor is a human donor with classical Hodgkin lymphoma. The J gene is TRBJ2-3, the V gene TRBV6-5; 7 bases map to TRBD2. The sample consisted of peripheral blood mononuclear cells (PBMCs), taken at baseline. DNA for the CDR3: TGTGCCAGCAGTCGCTCTACGGGGGGAGATACGCAGTATTTT. The encoded protein is CASSRSTGGDTQYF.